One sample yielded the 24 T cell receptor beta chains listed below, sequenced in a study of beta chain features in type 1 diabetes. Expressed TCRB transcripts were sequenced, since all the RNA that had been isolated was reverse transcribed. Generated by immunoSEQ multiplex PCR, the TCRdb table keeps only in-frame clones and is missing some. Among hundreds of thousands of clones listed, about a sixth were seen once. Sequencing input: naive CD4+ T cells from blood. These receptors originate from a woman aged 18-30 years in good health.

The gene calls are TRBV5-4 and TRBJ2-4; D not certain. Germline lookup yields CDR1 SGHNT and CDR2 YYREEE (reference sequence). The V end lost 0 bases, the J end lost 0 bases, and 19 bases lay between the germline ends. CDR3 length: 19 amino acids. In DNA, the CDR3 is TGTGCCAGCAGCTTGGACGGAGCACAAACGACCCTAGCCAAAAACATTCAGTACTTC. Amino acid sequence: CASSLDGAQTTLAKNIQYF.

This sequence joins TRBV19 and TRBJ1-5; D perhaps matches TRBD1 (5 bases). This CDR3 spans 13 amino acids. Germline V gene data show CDR1 as LNHDA and CDR2 as SQIVND (reference sequence). V was cut by 5 bases and J by 7 bases, with 12 bases left in between. CDR3 amino acids: CASSSSGMQPQHF. In DNA, the CDR3 is TGTGCCAGTAGTTCGTCAGGGATGCAGCCCCAGCATTTT.

This clone was detected only a few times. This sequence joins TRBV7-9 and TRBJ2-3; D remains unclear. CDR1 is SEHNR, CDR2 FQNEAQ, per germline (reference sequence). V was trimmed by 3 bases and J by 5 bases, leaving 15 bases between them. CDR3 size: 15 residues. The CDR3 sequence: CASSLFLGIGDTQYF. The CDR3 nucleotides are TGTGCCAGCAGCTTGTTCCTCGGTATTGGAGATACGCAGTATTTT.

The rearrangement uses TRBV7-9 and TRBJ1-3; 7 bases fit TRBD1. Germline CDR1 and CDR2: SEHNR and FQNEAQ (reference sequence). With 5 bases clipped from V and 1 base from J, the junction kept 5 bases outside the gene matches. The CDR3 runs to 15 residues. In DNA form, the CDR3 reads TGTGCCAGCAGCCCCGACAGGGCTTCTGGAAACACCATATATTTT. Its protein product is CASSPDRASGNTIYF.

The genes are TRBV15 and TRBJ2-4, with unresolved D. The V end lost 0 bases, the J end lost 7 bases, and 10 bases lay between the germline ends. CDR1 and CDR2 (germline): LNHNV, YYDKDF (reference sequence). This CDR3 has 14 residues. CDR3: CATSREPPGNIQYF. CDR3 nucleotides: TGTGCCACCAGCAGAGAACCACCCGGGAACATTCAGTACTTC. Variable domain in full (rest from reference TRBV15 and TRBJ2-4): DAMVIQNPRYQVTQFGKPVTLSCSQTLNHNVMYWYQQKSSQAPKLLFHYYDKDFNNEADTPDNFQSRRPNTSFCFLDIRSPGLGDTAMYLCATSREPPGNIQYFGAGTRLSVL.

This clone was detected only a few times. The chain uses TRBV18 and TRBJ2-1; 7 bases align to TRBD2. Germline CDR1 is KGHSH and CDR2 is LQKENI. CDR3 length: 17 amino acids. J gave up 1 base and V 0 bases, and 6 bases lay outside the gene matches. The CDR3 nucleotides read TGTGCCAGCTCACCACCGAGGGACGGGGGGTCCTACAATGAGCAGTTCTTC. Residues: CASSPPRDGGSYNEQFF.

This clone was recorded a few times. J is TRBJ2-1 and V is TRBV10-3; 10 bases match TRBD2. CDR1 is ENHRY and CDR2 is SYGVKD in the germline V gene. J was trimmed by 9 bases and V by 10 bases; bases with no gene match: 3. This CDR3 has 11 residues. The DNA for the CDR3 is TGTGCCACAGGACTAGCGGCTGAGCAGTTCTTC. This codes for CATGLAAEQFF.

This clone turned up a few times. This chain connects TRBV2 to TRBJ2-7, with D possibly TRBD2 on 6 matching bases. Trimming shortened V by 4 bases and J by 4 bases, and 17 bases separated the two germline ends. Germline lookup yields CDR1 SNHLY and CDR2 FYNNEI. The CDR3 contains 15 residues. The CDR3 reads CASSVGGAQNYEQYF. In nucleotides, the CDR3 is TGTGCCAGCAGTGTGGGCGGGGCCCAGAATTACGAGCAGTACTTC.

Concerning this clone: Other DNA sequences in the same sample also yield this CDR3. The V gene is TRBV20-1, the J gene TRBJ2-3, with D unresolved. Germline V lookup: CDR1 DFQATT, CDR2 SNEGSKA (reference sequence). The CDR3 runs 10 residues. Between the trimmed V and J ends, which lost 3 bases and 5 bases, there was a span of 3 bases. The CDR3 DNA sequence: TGCAGTGCTAGGAAAGATACGCAGTATTTT. As protein: CSARKDTQYF.

This chain links TRBV6-5 with TRBJ2-5, with D unresolved. The V end was cut by 2 bases, the J end by 5 bases, with 12 bases between. The CDR3 is made up of 14 amino acids. The germline V gene encodes CDR1 MNHEY and CDR2 SVGAGI. CDR3 DNA: TGTGCCAGCAGTTACGGGTCCCACCGGGAGACCCAGTACTTC. This sequence encodes CASSYGSHRETQYF.

CDR3 region: CASSLDFYEQYF. For the CDR3, the DNA is TGTGCCAGCAGCTTGGATTTCTACGAGCAGTACTTC. The V call is TRBV5-4, the J call TRBJ2-7; D gene unclear. Germline-derived CDR1 and CDR2 are SGHNT and YYREEE (reference sequence). V dropped 0 bases and J dropped 3 bases, with 4 bases sitting between them. This CDR3 has 12 amino acids.

This clone has more than one count but fewer than ten. The rearrangement joins TRBV10-3 to TRBJ2-2; D not resolved. Germline values: CDR1 ENHRY, CDR2 SYGVKD. V lost 10 bases, J lost 6 bases, and 15 bases lay in between. The CDR3 extends over 13 amino acids. The CDR3 bases are TGTGCCACCCGACTTGAGAATGCCGGGGAGCTGTTTTTT. Its translation is CATRLENAGELFF.

The chain carries TRBV7-8 and TRBJ1-5; no clear D gene. Per germline, CDR1 SGHVS and CDR2 FQNEAQ. The CDR3 totals 14 residues. V lost 1 base and J 0 bases, leaving 4 bases between the germline ends. The CDR3 bases are TGTGCCAGCAGCTTAGTAGTTAGCAATCAGCCCCAGCATTTT. Translated: CASSLVVSNQPQHF.

The rearrangement uses TRBV27 and TRBJ2-1; 7 bases agree with TRBD2. The CDR3 loop spans 12 amino acids. V lost 5 bases, J lost 12 bases, and 7 bases stayed unmatched. CDR1 is MNHEY, CDR2 SMNVEV, per germline (reference sequence). In DNA form, the CDR3 reads TGTGCCAGCAGTCCGAGACGGGGGGTGCAGTTCTTC. Translation gives CASSPRRGVQFF.

This clone was counted a few times. This rearrangement joins TRBV10-3 to TRBJ2-7; possible D gene TRBD2, 6 bases. V lost 6 bases and J lost 3, with 15 bases in between. The germline gives CDR1 ENHRY, CDR2 SYGVKD. This CDR3 is 14 amino acids long. The CDR3 sequence is CAIRSLPGGYEQYF. The CDR3 DNA reads as TGTGCCATCAGAAGTTTACCCGGGGGCTACGAGCAGTACTTC.

The gene calls are TRBV2 and TRBJ1-1; maybe TRBD1 (5 bases). The germline CDR1 and CDR2 sequences are SNHLY and FYNNEI. This CDR3 comprises 13 residues. V lost 5 bases to trimming and J lost 2 bases, with 9 bases between them. The CDR3 DNA sequence: TGTGCCAGCAGTTCGGACACTAACACTGAAGCTTTCTTT. Protein sequence: CASSSDTNTEAFF.

A few counts support this clone. The chain combines TRBV7-9 with TRBJ2-1; the match to TRBD1 covers 9 bases. The V segment lost 6 bases and the J segment 7 bases; nucleotides outside the gene matches: 10. This CDR3 is 15 amino acids long. Germline loops: CDR1 SEHNR, CDR2 FQNEAQ (reference sequence). CDR3 in DNA: TGTGCCAGCAGTCGAACCGGGACAGGGACGAATGAGCAGTTCTTC. Protein: CASSRTGTGTNEQFF.

This clone has more than one count but fewer than ten. The CDR3 DNA reads as TGTGCCAGCAGCGTAGAAGGAGGAGGGACCCAGTACTTC. Its translation is CASSVEGGGTQYF. The rearrangement joins TRBV9 to TRBJ2-5; the D gene is possibly TRBD2 (5 bases). Germline V gene lookup returns CDR1 SGDLS and CDR2 YYNGEE. The CDR3 has 13 amino acids. V was clipped by 0 bases and J by 7 bases, with 10 bases between them.

This clone was detected a few times. The V gene is TRBV4-3, the J gene TRBJ1-1; D perhaps matches TRBD1 (5 bases). The CDR3 sequence is 14 residues long. Germline CDR1 LGHNA, CDR2 YSLEER. V lost 3 bases and J 0 bases, leaving 8 bases between the germline ends. CDR3 amino acids: CASSQWGMNTEAFF. The CDR3 DNA follows: TGCGCCAGCAGCCAGTGGGGGATGAACACTGAAGCTTTCTTT.

The sample holds a few counts of this clone. The rearrangement uses TRBV6-6 and TRBJ2-3, with TRBD2 matching 13 bases. Germline CDR1 and CDR2: MNHNY and SVGAGI (reference sequence). V gave up 8 bases and J gave up 5 bases; unmatched junction bases: 10. This CDR3 has 16 amino acids. CDR3 region: CASGIGGTSGKDTQYF. The CDR3 region has the DNA TGTGCCAGCGGGATAGGTGGGACTAGCGGGAAAGATACGCAGTATTTT.

The sample holds a few counts of this clone. The rearrangement joins TRBV19 to TRBJ1-5, with TRBD1 as a possible D gene (5 bases). The CDR3 loop spans 16 amino acids. With 1 base removed from V and 7 bases from J, the gap between germline ends came to 17 bases. The germline gives CDR1 LNHDA, CDR2 SQIVND (reference sequence). CDR3 in DNA: TGTGCCAGTAGTATAGGAATGGCCAGGGCTCGACAGCCCCAGCATTTT. Its translation is CASSIGMARARQPQHF. Complete variable domain (other parts from reference TRBV19 and TRBJ1-5): DGGITQSPKYLFRKEGQNVTLSCEQNLNHDAMYWYRQDPGQGLRLIYYSQIVNDFQKGDIAEGYSVSREKKESFPLTVTSAQKNPTAFYLCASSIGMARARQPQHFGDGTRLSIL.

This clone was picked up a small number of times. V and J are TRBV11-2 and TRBJ2-1; possibly TRBD1 for D (6 bases). This CDR3 is built from 13 residues. The germline V gene has CDR1 SGHAT and CDR2 FQNNGV. V lost 5 bases and J lost 12, with 17 bases in between. This CDR3 is CASSPNRDGVQFF. CDR3 coding DNA: TGTGCCAGCAGCCCTAACAGGGATGGTGTGCAGTTCTTC.

The CDR3 protein is CASSVAGLVYNEQFF. DNA of the CDR3: TGTGCCAGCAGCGTAGCGGGACTAGTATACAATGAGCAGTTCTTC. V and J are TRBV9 and TRBJ2-1, with 8 bases fitting TRBD2. The length of the CDR3 is 15 residues. V lost 0 bases to trimming and J lost 4 bases; unmatched junction nucleotides: 3. From germline, CDR1 is SGDLS and CDR2 YYNGEE.

DNA for the CDR3: TGTGCCAGCAGTGAAATTTTCCAAGGCTATGGCTACACCTTC. Translating it yields CASSEIFQGYGYTF. The genes are TRBV2 and TRBJ1-2; D not certain. The V end was cut by 2 bases, the J end by 4 bases, with 11 bases between. The CDR3 has 14 residues. The germline CDR1 and CDR2 sequences are SNHLY and FYNNEI. Full variable domain (rest looked up from reference TRBV2 and TRBJ1-2): EPEVTQTPSHQVTQMGQEVILRCVPISNHLYFYWYRQILGQKVEFLVSFYNNEISEKSEIFDDQFSVERPDGSNFTLKIRSTKLEDSAMYFCASSEIFQGYGYTFGSGTRLTVV.